Shown below are 16 T cell receptor beta chains from a single sample sequenced in a study of cytomegalovirus exposure and HLA in healthy donors. Only in-frame clones appear in the TCRdb table, and some are missing; sequencing was by immunoSEQ multiplex PCR. Of 150,000 to 200,000 clones detected, about 79% appear once; the ten largest clones hold 13%. The sample comprised PBMCs. These receptors all stem from a young woman in good health and CMV-seropositive.

The chain couples TRBV28 to TRBJ1-2; TRBD1 matches 9 bases. The V gene end was trimmed by 4 bases and the J gene end by 4 bases; junction bases not matched to a gene: 10. Germline V lookup: CDR1 MDHEN, CDR2 SYDVKM. The CDR3 has 16 amino acids. CDR3 protein: CASSSLGTGPSYGYTF. The CDR3 region has the DNA TGTGCCAGCAGTTCCCTGGGGACAGGGCCCTCCTATGGCTACACCTTC.

The chain is built from TRBV9 and TRBJ2-3; D gene ambiguous. CDR3 length: 15 amino acids. The V gene lost 0 bases and the J gene lost 4 bases, with 12 bases spanning the gap. Per the germline V gene, CDR1 is SGDLS and CDR2 is YYNGEE. The CDR3 nucleotides read TGTGCCAGCAGCGTAGGAGGTAGCCTACCAGATACGCAGTATTTT. Residues: CASSVGGSLPDTQYF.

J is TRBJ1-2 and V is TRBV5-1; TRBD1 matches 8 bases. The CDR3 is 14 residues long. The V segment lost 2 bases and the J segment 6 bases; nucleotides outside the gene matches: 6. Germline V gives CDR1 SGHRS, CDR2 YFSETQ. The CDR3 loop is CASSLGRTGNGYTF. CDR3 nucleotides: TGCGCCAGCAGCTTAGGAAGGACAGGGAATGGCTACACCTTC.

The rearrangement uses TRBV7-2 and TRBJ1-1; perhaps TRBD1 as D (5 bases). The germline gives CDR1 SGHTA, CDR2 FQGNSA. CDR3 length: 13 amino acids. V gave up 4 bases and J gave up 7 bases, with 13 bases separating them. In DNA, the CDR3 is TGTGCCAGCAGCTATCCAGGGATCGGTGAAGCTTTCTTT. Translation: CASSYPGIGEAFF.

The chain has TRBV6-5 and TRBJ2-7; 8 positions agree with TRBD2. With 6 bases clipped from V and 3 bases from J, the junction kept 4 bases outside the gene matches. Germline lookup yields CDR1 MNHEY and CDR2 SVGAGI. CDR3 length: 13 residues. The CDR3 region has the DNA TGTGCCAGCAGGCGGGAGGACCTCTACGAGCAGTACTTC. Protein sequence: CASRREDLYEQYF.

The DNA for the CDR3 is TGCGCCAGCAGCCAAGACTTCCGGGGGTTTGAGCAGTTCTTC. Protein product: CASSQDFRGFEQFF. V gene TRBV4-1 combines with J gene TRBJ2-1, with D perhaps TRBD2 (6 bases). CDR1 MGHRA and CDR2 YSYEKL come from the germline V gene. Trimming took 0 bases from V and 9 from J, leaving 12 bases between them. The CDR3 has 14 residues.

The chain has TRBV5-1 and TRBJ2-6; 9 nucleotides align to TRBD1. V lost 5 bases to trimming and J lost 2 bases; unmatched junction nucleotides: 8. Germline V gives CDR1 SGHRS, CDR2 YFSETQ. This CDR3 spans 17 amino acids. The CDR3 is CASSSLQGATGANVLTF. DNA for the CDR3: TGCGCCAGCAGTTCCCTACAGGGGGCCACTGGGGCCAACGTCCTGACTTTC.

V is TRBV6-5 and J is TRBJ1-1; no clear D. CDR1 is MNHEY and CDR2 is SVGAGI in the germline V gene. V lost 6 bases and J lost 3, with 5 bases in between. The CDR3 runs 11 residues. CDR3 residues: CASRRDTEAFF. CDR3 DNA sequence: TGTGCCAGCAGGCGCGACACTGAAGCTTTCTTT.

The chain is built from TRBV7-3 and TRBJ2-1; 7 nucleotides agree with TRBD2. V shed 4 bases and J 0 bases; nucleotides not matched to a gene: 9. The CDR3 contains 17 residues. Per germline, CDR1 SGHTA and CDR2 FQGTGA. The CDR3 DNA is TGTGCCAGCAGCTCGGAGCGGGGATTTTCCTCCTACAATGAGCAGTTCTTC. This gives the protein CASSSERGFSSYNEQFF.

The chain uses TRBV20-1 and TRBJ2-7, with D perhaps TRBD1 (5 bases). The CDR3 is 11 residues long. Germline V CDR1 and CDR2: DFQATT, SNEGSKA (reference sequence). The V end lost 6 bases, the J end lost 3 bases, and 9 bases lay between the germline ends. The CDR3 region is CSAIQDYEQYF. The CDR3 coding sequence is TGCAGTGCAATACAGGACTACGAGCAGTACTTC.

The chain employs TRBV5-1 and TRBJ2-5; D ambiguous. The CDR3 is made up of 13 amino acids. CDR1 is SGHRS and CDR2 is YFSETQ in the germline V gene. V gave up 3 bases and J gave up 4 bases, with 10 bases separating them. The CDR3 region is CASSSVYGETQYF. The DNA of the CDR3 is TGCGCCAGCAGCTCGGTGTACGGAGAGACCCAGTACTTC.

The gene calls are TRBV12-5 and TRBJ1-2; maybe TRBD1 (5 bases). The CDR3 has 12 residues. Germline V gene lookup returns CDR1 LGHNT and CDR2 FRNRAP. V lost 7 bases, J lost 6 bases, and 12 bases lay in between. This chain's CDR3 is CASAKGLNGYTF. CDR3 nucleotide sequence: TGTGCTAGTGCCAAGGGGCTGAATGGCTACACCTTC.

The rearrangement uses TRBV11-1 and TRBJ2-7; 7 nucleotides agree with TRBD2. The CDR3 spans 15 residues. Germline-derived CDR1 and CDR2 are SGHAT and FQDESV (reference sequence). The J segment lost 2 bases and the V segment lost 5 bases, leaving 9 bases of the junction unmatched. CDR3 residues: CASSLPSGTPYEQYF. The DNA of the CDR3 is TGTGCCAGCAGCCTTCCAAGCGGGACCCCCTACGAGCAGTACTTC.

V usage is TRBV19 and J usage is TRBJ2-7; TRBD1 matches at 7 bases. The CDR3 consists of 14 residues. Germline assignment: CDR1 LNHDA and CDR2 SQIVND (reference sequence). Trimming removed 7 bases from V and 0 bases from J; junction bases left unmatched: 6. The CDR3, as DNA: TGTGCCAGTAAAGACAGGGCCAGCTCCTACGAGCAGTACTTC. Protein: CASKDRASSYEQYF.

The chain employs TRBV5-6 and TRBJ1-2; perhaps TRBD1 as D (5 bases). This CDR3 comprises 15 residues. Trimming cost V 0 bases and J 8 bases, with 17 bases left between them. Germline V gene lookup returns CDR1 SGHDT and CDR2 YYEEEE. In DNA form, the CDR3 reads TGTGCCAGCAGCTTGGGAACGTTCGGGGGGTCGGGCTACACCTTC. Residues: CASSLGTFGGSGYTF.

The sample holds one count of this clone. This rearrangement joins TRBV7-9 to TRBJ2-5; 7 positions agree with TRBD1. V trimming: 5 bases; J trimming: 4 bases; junction bases outside the gene matches: 7. From germline, CDR1 is SEHNR and CDR2 FQNEAQ (reference sequence). This CDR3 spans 14 amino acids. The DNA for the CDR3 is TGTGCCAGCAGCCGTACTACAGGGGTAGAGACCCAGTACTTC. It translates to CASSRTTGVETQYF.